These T cell receptor beta chains were read from a single sample in a study of cytomegalovirus exposure and HLA in healthy donors. The assay was immunoSEQ multiplex PCR, and TCRdb's table has in-frame clones only and misses some. Here the sample spans about 98,000 clones, 70% to 80% being singletons. The sequenced sample was PBMCs. The source is a young man in good health and CMV-seropositive. Each CDR3 is given with its conserved first and last residue. D genes are given only for firm matches. Not all rows give a size; the values are once, few, many and, for expanded clones, a class.

NA,NA,TRBJ1-3,TRBV6-4,TGTGCCAGCAGTGATCGCGGTGGTAAGGCTACTGGAAACACCATATATTTT,CASSDRGGKATGNTIYF
NA,NA,TRBJ2-7,TRBV5-6,TGTGCCAGCAGCAAGGGGGCCTACGAGCAGTACTTC,CASSKGAYEQYF
NA,NA,TRBJ2-5,TRBV6-5,TGTGCCAGCAGTTACTCGATCGGGGTAGAGACCCAGTACTTC,CASSYSIGVETQYF
NA,TRBD1,TRBJ1-4,TRBV5-1,TGCGCCAGCAGCTTGGGCCAGGGGGTCGAAAAACTGTTTTTT,CASSLGQGVEKLFF
few,TRBD2,TRBJ2-3,TRBV19,TGTGCCAGTAGTATAGTAGCGGGGGTGGATACGCAGTATTTT,CASSIVAGVDTQYF
NA,TRBD2,TRBJ2-3,TRBV6-1,TGTGCCAGCATGGAGCGGGGGGCATCAGATACGCAGTATTTT,CASMERGASDTQYF
once,TRBD1,TRBJ2-4,TRBV2,TGTGCCAGCAGGGATAGGGACAGGTCTATCCCTAGGGACTTC,CASRDRDRSIPRDF
NA,NA,TRBJ1-1,TRBV9,TGTGCCAGCAGCGTAGGGTCCGGGATGAACACTGAAGCTTTCTTT,CASSVGSGMNTEAFF
NA,NA,TRBJ2-5,TRBV10-3,TGTGCCATCAGTGAGTCAGCTTTCGACCAAGAGACCCAGTACTTC,CAISESAFDQETQYF
NA,NA,TRBJ1-1,TRBV7-9,TGTTCCAGCAGCATTACGACTAACGAAGCTTTCTTT,CSSSITTNEAFF
NA,NA,TRBJ2-7,TRBV5-1,TGCGCCAGCAGCTTGGGCGCTTTGGGCAACGAGCAGTACTTC,CASSLGALGNEQYF
NA,NA,TRBJ1-1,TRBV30,TGTGCCTGGTCCTTGACCGGACACCCTGAAGCTTTCTTT,CAWSLTGHPEAFF
NA,TRBD1,TRBJ1-5,TRBV5-8,TGTGCCAGCAGCGGGACAGGGCCTCAGCCCCAGCATTTT,CASSGTGPQPQHF
NA,NA,TRBJ1-4,TRBV19,TGTGCCAGTAGTATAGATGACTGGAGAACGGCAACTAATGAAAAACTGTTTTTT,CASSIDDWRTATNEKLFF
NA,NA,TRBJ2-1,TRBV6-6,TGTGCCAGCAGTTCCATAAACAGTCGTGAGCAGTTCTTC,CASSSINSREQFF
NA,NA,TRBJ2-1,TRBV7-6,TGTGCCAGCAGCTCGACAGGTTTAAACAATGAGCAGTTCTTC,CASSSTGLNNEQFF
NA,NA,TRBJ2-7,TRBV5-1,TGCGCCGGCGGGATGGTGACGCCCACCTTCTTTACCGAGCAGTACTTC,CAGGMVTPTFFTEQYF
NA,NA,TRBJ2-5,TRBV4-1,TGCGCCAGCAGCCAACCCCCCGAGGGAGAGACCCAGTACTTC,CASSQPPEGETQYF
NA,NA,TRBJ2-7,TRBV5-4,TGTGCCAGCAGCTTCCGAGGCCCCTACGAGCAGTACTTC,CASSFRGPYEQYF
NA,NA,TRBJ1-2,TRBV6-1,TGTGCCAGCACCCCCCACTTTCAAGCTAACTATGGCTACACCTTC,CASTPHFQANYGYTF
NA,NA,TRBJ1-4,TRBV7-9,TGTGCCAGCAGCTTAGAGTCGGGCAGGGGTGAAAAACTGTTTTTT,CASSLESGRGEKLFF
NA,NA,TRBJ2-7,TRBV7-9,TGTGCCAGCAGCCCGCGCGATGTAAGTCCCTACGAGCAGTACTTC,CASSPRDVSPYEQYF
NA,TRBD1,TRBJ1-1,TRBV28,TGTGCCAGCAGTCGACGGGACAGGGGGGCTTTGAACACTGAAGCTTTCTTT,CASSRRDRGALNTEAFF
NA,TRBD1,TRBJ2-2,TRBV6-1,TGTGCCAGCAGCGAACAGGGGGTCGAAACCGGGGAGCTGTTTTTT,CASSEQGVETGELFF
NA,TRBD2,TRBJ2-3,TRBV7-2,TGTGCCAGCAGCCACCCCCGGGGGGGCCGCGCAGATACGCAGTATTTT,CASSHPRGGRADTQYF
NA,NA,TRBJ2-7,TRBV7-9,TGTTCCAGCAGCATAGAATCGTCCGAGCAGTACTTC,CSSSIESSEQYF
NA,NA,TRBJ1-1,TRBV6-1,TGTGCCAGCAGTGAATTCCAGGGTGGGGGGACTGAAGCTTTCTTT,CASSEFQGGGTEAFF
once,NA,TRBJ2-1,TRBV10-3,TGTGCCATCAGCGGGACAATCTCCTACAATGAGCAGTTCTTC,CAISGTISYNEQFF
NA,TRBD2,TRBJ2-7,TRBV5-1,TGCGCCAGCAGCTGGGCGGGGGGCTACGAGCAGTACTTC,CASSWAGGYEQYF
NA,TRBD2,TRBJ2-3,TRBV10-2,TGCGCCAGCAAGTCAGCGGGGAACACAGATACGCAGTATTTT,CASKSAGNTDTQYF
NA,TRBD2,TRBJ2-1,TRBV5-1,TGCGCCAGCGGCGAGGGACTAGCGGGGGGTAATGAGCAGTTCTTC,CASGEGLAGGNEQFF
NA,NA,TRBJ2-1,TRBV29-1,TGCAGCGTTGTCGGGACCTACAATGAGCAGTTCTTC,CSVVGTYNEQFF
NA,NA,TRBJ2-3,TRBV7-9,TGTGCCAGCAGCCCCCTAGGGGTCAGGGGCACAGATACGCAGTATTTT,CASSPLGVRGTDTQYF
NA,TRBD2,TRBJ2-1,TRBV5-8,TGTGCCAGCAGCCTTAGGACTAGCGGGGGGAAGAATGAGCAGTTCTTC,CASSLRTSGGKNEQFF
NA,NA,TRBJ2-7,TRBV5-1,TGCGCCAGCAGATTTGATTCCGACAGATTTTCCTACGAGCAGTACTTC,CASRFDSDRFSYEQYF
few,TRBD1,TRBJ2-3,TRBV5-6,TGTGCCAGCAGCTTGACGTTGGGGGGGACAGGGAGCACAGATACGCAGTATTTT,CASSLTLGGTGSTDTQYF
once,NA,TRBJ1-1,TRBV6-5,TGTGCCAGCAGTACAGGGATACATACTGAAGCTTTCTTT,CASSTGIHTEAFF
NA,NA,TRBJ1-2,TRBV5-1,TGCGCCAGCAGCTTGGCCTTGGACAGCTATGGCTACACCTTC,CASSLALDSYGYTF
NA,TRBD1,TRBJ2-5,TRBV5-4,TGTGCCAGCAGCTTGGCCTTGACAGGGGGTTCGGTGACCCAGTACTTC,CASSLALTGGSVTQYF
NA,NA,TRBJ2-5,TRBV13,TGTGCCAGCAGCGCCCAAGAGGGGGGGACATGGCAAGAGACCCAGTACTTC,CASSAQEGGTWQETQYF
NA,NA,TRBJ1-4,TRBV28,TGTGCCAGCTTTGGGGGGGTAGGTAATGAAAAACTGTTTTTT,CASFGGVGNEKLFF
NA,TRBD1,TRBJ2-7,TRBV5-4,TGTGCCAGCAGCTCCCCGGGACAGACCTACGAGCAGTACTTC,CASSSPGQTYEQYF
NA,NA,TRBJ1-5,TRBV30,TGTGCCTGGAGTACACCGAATCAGCCCCAGCATTTT,CAWSTPNQPQHF
NA,NA,TRBJ1-1,TRBV29-1,TGCAGCGTTGTACAGGGTATCACTGAAGCTTTCTTT,CSVVQGITEAFF
many,NA,TRBJ1-1,TRBV28,TGTGCCAGCAGTTTAGCCTGGGGGGGTGGGACTGAAGCTTTCTTT,CASSLAWGGGTEAFF
NA,TRBD1,TRBJ2-1,TRBV19,TGTGCCAGTAGTATCCTAAGACAGGGGCGGCCCTCCTATTCCTACAATGAGCAGTTCTTC,CASSILRQGRPSYSYNEQFF
few,NA,TRBJ2-3,TRBV6-5,TGTGCCAGCAGCCTTAACAAACCCACAGATACGCAGTATTTT,CASSLNKPTDTQYF
few,NA,TRBJ2-7,TRBV7-9,TGTGCCAGCAGCTTAGTCGAGACAGCTTACGAGCAGTACTTC,CASSLVETAYEQYF
NA,NA,TRBJ2-3,TRBV30,TGTGCCTGGAGTGGCAGGGGCCGGACAGATACGCAGTATTTT,CAWSGRGRTDTQYF
NA,TRBD1,TRBJ1-6,TRBV30,TGTGCCTGGGGGACAGGGGTCGGCTCACCCCTCCACTTT,CAWGTGVGSPLHF
NA,NA,TRBJ1-2,TRBV28,TGTGCCAGCAGTTTAGCTAACCGCTACACCTTC,CASSLANRYTF
once,NA,TRBJ1-6,TRBV2,TGTGCCAGCCGGGAACGGTCACCCCTCCACTTT,CASRERSPLHF
NA,NA,TRBJ2-3,TRBV28,TGTGCCAGCAGCAAAGGGGCAGGGGTGTTCCCAGATACGCAGTATTTT,CASSKGAGVFPDTQYF
NA,TRBD1,TRBJ1-4,TRBV2,TGTGCCAGCAGTGAAGCGGGACAGAGGAATGAAAAACTGTTTTTT,CASSEAGQRNEKLFF
once,TRBD2,TRBJ2-1,TRBV5-1,TGCGCCAGCAGCCCCGGACTAGCGGGGGACAATGAGCAGTTCTTC,CASSPGLAGDNEQFF
NA,NA,TRBJ1-3,TRBV30,TGTGCCTGGAGTCGAGGGAATGGAAACACCATATATTTT,CAWSRGNGNTIYF
NA,NA,TRBJ1-3,TRBV9,TGTGCCAGCAGCGTAGACGGGAGATCCGGAGACACCATATATTTT,CASSVDGRSGDTIYF
few,TRBD2,TRBJ2-1,TRBV7-9,TGTGCCAGCAGCCTCCCGCCCTCGCGGGGGGGCTATTTGGCCAATGAGCAGTTCTTC,CASSLPPSRGGYLANEQFF
once,NA,TRBJ1-6,TRBV30,TGTGCCTGGAGTGTACGAGGGTTTGGTTCACCCCTCCACTTT,CAWSVRGFGSPLHF